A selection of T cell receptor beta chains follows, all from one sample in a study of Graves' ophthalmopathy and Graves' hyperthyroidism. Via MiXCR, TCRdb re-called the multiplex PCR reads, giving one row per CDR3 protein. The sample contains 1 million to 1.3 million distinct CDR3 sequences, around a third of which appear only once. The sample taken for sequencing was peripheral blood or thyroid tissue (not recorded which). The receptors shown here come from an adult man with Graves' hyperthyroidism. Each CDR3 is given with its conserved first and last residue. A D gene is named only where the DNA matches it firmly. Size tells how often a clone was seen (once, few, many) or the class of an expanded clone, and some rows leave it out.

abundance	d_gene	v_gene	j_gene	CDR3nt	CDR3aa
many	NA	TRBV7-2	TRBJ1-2	TGTGCCAGCAGCTTCCCCTTTTCGTCCGGCTACACCTTC	CASSFPFSSGYTF
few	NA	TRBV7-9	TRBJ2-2	TGTGCCAGCAGCTTAGCCCTGACAGTTACGAACACCGGGGAGCTGTTTTTT	CASSLALTVTNTGELFF
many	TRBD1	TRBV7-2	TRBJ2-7	TGTGCCAGCAGCTGGGGACAGAGCTCCTACGAGCAGTACTTC	CASSWGQSSYEQYF
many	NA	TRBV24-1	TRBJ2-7	TGTGCCACCAGTGCCCAGGGATACGAGCAGTACTTC	CATSAQGYEQYF
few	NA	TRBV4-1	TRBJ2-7	TGTGCCAGCAGCCAAGACCGTACAGGGCGAAACTCCTACGAGCAGTACTTC	CASSQDRTGRNSYEQYF
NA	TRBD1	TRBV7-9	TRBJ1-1	TGTGCCAGCAGCTCCGAGTTACCAGGACAGGGGCCTCATGAAGCTTTCTTT	CASSSELPGQGPHEAFF
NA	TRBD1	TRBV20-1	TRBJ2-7	TGCAGTGCTTCTCATTTCCGGACAGGCCAGGTTAGCGAGCAGTACTTC	CSASHFRTGQVSEQYF
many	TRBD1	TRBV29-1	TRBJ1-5	TGCAGGAAACATTCGGACAGGGGTCGGAATCAGCCCCAGCATTTT	CRKHSDRGRNQPQHF
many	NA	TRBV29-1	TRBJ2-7	TGCAGCGTCGCGGCGGAACGCTACGAGCAGTACTTC	CSVAAERYEQYF
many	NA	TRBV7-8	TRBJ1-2	TGTGCCAGCAGCTCTACCTATGGCTACACCTTC	CASSSTYGYTF
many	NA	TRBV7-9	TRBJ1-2	TGTGCCAGCAGCTTGTCGTATGGAGAGGCTAACTATGGCTACACCTTC	CASSLSYGEANYGYTF
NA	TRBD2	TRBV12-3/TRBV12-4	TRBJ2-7	TGTGCCAGCAAGCTGTCAGCGGGAGCCTACGAGCAGTACTTC	CASKLSAGAYEQYF
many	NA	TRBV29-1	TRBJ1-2	TGCAGCGTTGCTGGGGCAGGGGAGGGCTATGGCTACACCTTC	CSVAGAGEGYGYTF
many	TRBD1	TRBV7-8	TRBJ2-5	TGTGCCAGCAGGTCTGGGACAGGGGGAGAGACCCAGTACTTC	CASRSGTGGETQYF
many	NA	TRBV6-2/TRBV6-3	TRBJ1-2	TGTGCCAGCAGTTCCCTCCGGGACGGCGATAATCGTTACACCTTC	CASSSLRDGDNRYTF
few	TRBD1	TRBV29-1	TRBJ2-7	TGCAGCGGCCGGGACAGAGCCTACGAGCAGTACTTC	CSGRDRAYEQYF
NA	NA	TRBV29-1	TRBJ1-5	TGCAGCGTTGCAACCCTTCTTTACGAGCATTTT	CSVATLLYEHF
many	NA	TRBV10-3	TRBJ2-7	TGTGCCATCGGACCGGGACGCAAGCAGTACTTC	CAIGPGRKQYF
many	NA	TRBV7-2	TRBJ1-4	TGTGCCAGCAGCCGGACCGGGGGCGATGAAAAACTGTTTTTT	CASSRTGGDEKLFF
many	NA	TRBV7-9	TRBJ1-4	TGTGCCGCCCGACGGGGCCCTGAAAAACTGTTTTTT	CAARRGPEKLFF
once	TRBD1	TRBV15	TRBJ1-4	TGTGCCACCGAGAGGGACAGGGTCAAACTGTTTTTT	CATERDRVKLFF
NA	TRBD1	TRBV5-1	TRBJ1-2	TGCGCCAGCAGCTCCGGGACAGGGGTTTTATGGTCGGACTATGGCTACACCTTC	CASSSGTGVLWSDYGYTF
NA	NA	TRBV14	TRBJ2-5	TGTGCCAGCAGCTCGACCGGACGGCAGTACTTC	CASSSTGRQYF
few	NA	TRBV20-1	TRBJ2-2	TGCAGTGCTAGAGAGCCAGCGGAGAACACCGGGGAGCTGTTTTTT	CSAREPAENTGELFF
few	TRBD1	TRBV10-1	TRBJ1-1	TGCGCCAGCAGTGAGGGGACAGGCGGGAACACTGAAGCTTTCTTT	CASSEGTGGNTEAFF
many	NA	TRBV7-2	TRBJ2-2	TGTGCCAGCAGCTTAACGGGAGCGGGCAACACCGGGGAGCTGTTTTTT	CASSLTGAGNTGELFF
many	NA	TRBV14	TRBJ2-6	TGTGCCAGCAGCTGGGACTCTGGGGCCAACGTCCTGACTTTC	CASSWDSGANVLTF
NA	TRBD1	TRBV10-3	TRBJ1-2	TGTGCCATCAGTGCTTCGTCGTCAGGGGGCTATGGCTACACCTTC	CAISASSSGGYGYTF
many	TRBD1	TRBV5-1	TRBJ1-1	TGCGCCAGCAGCTTGGGACAGGGGGGTATCAACACTGAAGCTTTCTTT	CASSLGQGGINTEAFF
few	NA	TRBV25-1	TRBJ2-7	TGTGCCAGCCCTGGGTACGAGCAGTACTTC	CASPGYEQYF
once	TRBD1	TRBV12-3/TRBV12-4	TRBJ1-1	TGTGCCAGCAGTTTGCAGGGGGTATACACTGAAGCTTTCTTT	CASSLQGVYTEAFF
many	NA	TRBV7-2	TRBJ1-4	TGTGCCAGCAGGCGGACCCCTGCAACTAATGAAAAACTGTTTTTT	CASRRTPATNEKLFF
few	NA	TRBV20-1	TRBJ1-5	TGCAGTGCTCCATCGTCTGGGGATTATCAGCCCCAGCATTTT	CSAPSSGDYQPQHF
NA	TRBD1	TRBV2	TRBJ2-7	TGTGCCAGCAGTCCAGACAGGGGGCTAGCATACGAGCAGTACTTC	CASSPDRGLAYEQYF
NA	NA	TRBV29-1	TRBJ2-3	TGCAGCGTTGGGACAGCTAGCACAGATACGCAGTATTTT	CSVGTASTDTQYF
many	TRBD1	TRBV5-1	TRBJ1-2	TGCGCCAGCAGCTTGGCCGGGACAGGGGGAGGCTACACCTTC	CASSLAGTGGGYTF
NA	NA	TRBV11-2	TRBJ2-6	TGTGCCAGCAGCTTAGGTCTTGGTCAGGGGCGAAGAGGGGCCAACGTCCTGACTTTC	CASSLGLGQGRRGANVLTF
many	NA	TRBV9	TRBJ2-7	TGTGCCAGCAGCGTAGGAGGACAGCTTTACGAGCAGTACTTC	CASSVGGQLYEQYF
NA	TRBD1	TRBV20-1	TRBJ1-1	TGCAGTGCGATAGGGGGCGTTGATACTGAAGCTTTCTTT	CSAIGGVDTEAFF
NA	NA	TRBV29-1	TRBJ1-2	TGCAGCGTTGAAGAGGACAGAGGGAACTATGGCTACACCTTC	CSVEEDRGNYGYTF
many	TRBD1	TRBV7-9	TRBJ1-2	TGTGCCAGCAGCACCGGGACAGGGGAGTCGTATGGCTACACCTTC	CASSTGTGESYGYTF
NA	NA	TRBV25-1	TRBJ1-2	TGTGCCAGAAGGGGAATGGACTATGGCTACACCTTC	CARRGMDYGYTF
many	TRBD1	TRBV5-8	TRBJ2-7	TGTGCCAGCAGCTGGATACTGACAGGGTGGACCTACGAGCAGTACTTC	CASSWILTGWTYEQYF
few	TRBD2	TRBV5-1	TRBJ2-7	TGCGCCAGCAGCTTGTTAGGGCTAGCGGGCTCCTACGAGCAGTACTTC	CASSLLGLAGSYEQYF